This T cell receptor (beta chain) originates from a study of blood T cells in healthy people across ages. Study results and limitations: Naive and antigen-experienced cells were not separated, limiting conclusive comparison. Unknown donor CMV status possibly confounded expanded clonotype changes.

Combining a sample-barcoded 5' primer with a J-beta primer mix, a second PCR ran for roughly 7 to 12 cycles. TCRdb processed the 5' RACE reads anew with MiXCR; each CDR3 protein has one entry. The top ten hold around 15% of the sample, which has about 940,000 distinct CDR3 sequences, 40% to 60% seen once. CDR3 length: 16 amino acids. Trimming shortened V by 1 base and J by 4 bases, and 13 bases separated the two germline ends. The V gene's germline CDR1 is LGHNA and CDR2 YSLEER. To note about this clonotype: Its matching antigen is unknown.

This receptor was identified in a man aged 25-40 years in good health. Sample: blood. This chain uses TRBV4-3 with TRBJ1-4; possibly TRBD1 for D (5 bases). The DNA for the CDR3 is TGCGCCAGCAGCCAAGGGGGCGCGGGGTTTAATGAAAAACTGTTTTTT. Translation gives CASSQGGAGFNEKLFF.